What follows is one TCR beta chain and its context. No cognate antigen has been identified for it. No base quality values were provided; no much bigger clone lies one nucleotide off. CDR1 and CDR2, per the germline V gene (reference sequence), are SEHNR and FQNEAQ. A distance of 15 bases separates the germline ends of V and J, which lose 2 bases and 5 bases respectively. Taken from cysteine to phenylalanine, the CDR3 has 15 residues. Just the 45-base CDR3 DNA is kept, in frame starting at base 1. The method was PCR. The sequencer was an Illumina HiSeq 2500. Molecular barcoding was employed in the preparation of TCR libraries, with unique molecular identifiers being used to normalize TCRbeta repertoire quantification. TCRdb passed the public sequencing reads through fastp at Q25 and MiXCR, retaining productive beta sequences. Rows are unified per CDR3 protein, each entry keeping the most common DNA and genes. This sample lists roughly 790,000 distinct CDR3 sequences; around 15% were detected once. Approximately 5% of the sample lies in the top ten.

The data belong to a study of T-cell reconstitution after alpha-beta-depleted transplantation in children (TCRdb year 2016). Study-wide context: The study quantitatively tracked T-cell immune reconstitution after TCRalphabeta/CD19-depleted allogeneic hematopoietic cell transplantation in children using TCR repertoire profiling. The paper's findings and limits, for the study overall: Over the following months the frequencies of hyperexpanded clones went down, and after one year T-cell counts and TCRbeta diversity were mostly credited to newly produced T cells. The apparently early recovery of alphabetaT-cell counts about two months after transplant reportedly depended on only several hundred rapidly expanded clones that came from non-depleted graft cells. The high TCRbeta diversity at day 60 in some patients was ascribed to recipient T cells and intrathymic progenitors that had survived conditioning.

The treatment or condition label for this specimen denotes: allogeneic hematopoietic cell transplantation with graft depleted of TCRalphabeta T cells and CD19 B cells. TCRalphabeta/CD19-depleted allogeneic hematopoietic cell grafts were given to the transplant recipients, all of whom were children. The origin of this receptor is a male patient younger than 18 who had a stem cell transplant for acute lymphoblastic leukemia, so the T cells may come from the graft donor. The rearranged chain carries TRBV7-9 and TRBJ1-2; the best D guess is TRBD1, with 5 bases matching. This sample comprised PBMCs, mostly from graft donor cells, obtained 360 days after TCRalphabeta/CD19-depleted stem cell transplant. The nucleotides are TGTGCCAGCAGCTTACCCCCGGGGCGCCCTTATGGCTACACCTTC. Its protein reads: CASSLPPGRPYGYTF.